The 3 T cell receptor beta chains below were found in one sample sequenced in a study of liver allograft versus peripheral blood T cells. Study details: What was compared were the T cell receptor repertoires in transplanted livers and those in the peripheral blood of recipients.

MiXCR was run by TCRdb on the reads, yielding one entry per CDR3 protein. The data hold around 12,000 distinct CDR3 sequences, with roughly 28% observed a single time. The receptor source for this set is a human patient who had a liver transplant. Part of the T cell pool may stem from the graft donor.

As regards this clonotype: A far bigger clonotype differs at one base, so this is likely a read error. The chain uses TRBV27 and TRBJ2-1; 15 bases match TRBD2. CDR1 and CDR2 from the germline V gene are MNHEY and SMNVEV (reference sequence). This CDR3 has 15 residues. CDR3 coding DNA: TGTGCCAGCAGTGGACTAGCGGGGGGGCCCAATGGGCAGTTCTTC. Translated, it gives CASSGLAGGPNGQFF.

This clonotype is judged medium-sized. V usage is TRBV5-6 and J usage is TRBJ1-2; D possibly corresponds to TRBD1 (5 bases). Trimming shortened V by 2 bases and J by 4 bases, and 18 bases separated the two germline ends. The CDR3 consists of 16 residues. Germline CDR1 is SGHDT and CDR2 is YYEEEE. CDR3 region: CASSFRRELGVYGYTF. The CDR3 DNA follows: TGTGCCAGCAGCTTTAGGCGGGAACTAGGGGTCTATGGCTACACCTTC.

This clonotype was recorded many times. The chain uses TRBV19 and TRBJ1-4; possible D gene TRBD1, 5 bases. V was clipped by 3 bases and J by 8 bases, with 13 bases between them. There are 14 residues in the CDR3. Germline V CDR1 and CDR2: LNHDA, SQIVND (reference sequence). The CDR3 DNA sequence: TGTGCCAGTAGTATCCCAGGGTTAGGAGAAAAACTGTTTTTT. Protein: CASSIPGLGEKLFF.